Below, 5 T cell receptor beta chains from the same sample are listed, as sequenced in a study of cytotoxic CD8 clonotypes in ibrutinib-treated CLL. Assay: immunoSEQ multiplex PCR; the TCRdb copy retains only in-frame clones and omits some. This sample has around 30,000 clones; approximately 62% occur once, and the top ten carry less than 6%. The sample was PBMCs, taken before ibrutinib treatment. These receptors were taken from a human donor with chronic lymphocytic leukemia.

This clone appeared a few times. V is TRBV10-3 and J is TRBJ1-2; TRBD1 is a possible D gene (5 bases). The CDR3 totals 14 residues. V was trimmed by 5 bases and J by 4 bases, leaving 14 bases between them. CDR1 ENHRY and CDR2 SYGVKD come from the germline V gene. In nucleotides, the CDR3 is TGTGCCATCAGTCCTACGGGGGATGTCTATGGCTACACCTTC. Its protein product is CAISPTGDVYGYTF.

This clone was recorded once. The V call is TRBV15, the J call TRBJ1-2; 8 positions match TRBD1. The CDR3 contains 16 residues. Germline V gene data show CDR1 as LNHNV and CDR2 as YYDKDF (reference sequence). J was trimmed by 4 bases and V by 5 bases; bases with no gene match: 12. The CDR3: CATSHPGPGGTYGYTF. The CDR3 region has the DNA TGTGCCACCAGCCACCCCGGGCCAGGGGGCACCTATGGCTACACCTTC.

This clone was counted a few times. The chain joins TRBV2 to TRBJ1-2, with D possibly TRBD1 on 5 matching bases. Between the trimmed V and J ends, which lost 3 bases and 7 bases, there was a span of 15 bases. CDR3 length: 14 amino acids. The germline gives CDR1 SNHLY, CDR2 FYNNEI. CDR3 nucleotide sequence: TGTGCCAGCAGTGACGCCAGGAGGGGAGGTGGCTACACCTTC. This encodes CASSDARRGGGYTF.

This clone was seen only a few times. This chain connects TRBV4-1 to TRBJ2-2; TRBD1 matches 7 bases. From germline, CDR1 is MGHRA and CDR2 YSYEKL. V was clipped by 1 base and J by 6 bases; unmatched bases: 8. The CDR3 spans 16 residues. CDR3 sequence (DNA): TGCGCCAGCAGCCAAGGTCAAAGTGGGACAGCCGGGGAGCTGTTTTTT. Its protein product is CASSQGQSGTAGELFF.

V gene TRBV7-3 combines with J gene TRBJ2-1; D is perhaps TRBD2 (6 bases). This CDR3 region has 13 residues. Trimming took off 5 bases at V and 8 bases at J, with 13 bases between the two ends. The V gene's germline CDR1 is SGHTA and CDR2 FQGTGA. CDR3 region: CASSPGGEYEQFF. Written as DNA, the CDR3 is TGTGCCAGCAGCCCAGGAGGGGAGTATGAGCAGTTCTTC.